The 32 T cell receptor beta chains given below trace back to one sample, sequenced in a study of human T cells and chemical hapten exposure. TCRdb reanalysed the RACE reads using MiXCR and keeps one entry per CDR3 protein. The profile shows roughly 260,000 distinct CDR3 sequences, 7.5% to 10% of them singletons. The time point is: pre-sensitization, week 0. Treatment noted: therapeutic diphenylcyclopropenone sensitization with weekly scalp DPC. The material was whole blood, obtained in connection with sensitization to the hapten diphenylcyclopropenone (DPC). The source is a woman aged 40 to 50 with alopecia areata. Some clones in this sample may be carry-over from other donors' samples.

This clonotype was counted between two and nine times. The chain combines TRBV10-3 with TRBJ1-2; TRBD1 matches 11 bases. Trimming took 4 bases from V and 0 from J; bases not matched to a gene: 10. The CDR3 loop spans 18 amino acids. Germline CDR1 ENHRY, CDR2 SYGVKD. The DNA for the CDR3 is TGTGCCATCAGTGCCCTGGACAGGGGGCAGCCCCCTAACTATGGCTACACCTTC. Translated, it gives CAISALDRGQPPNYGYTF.

This clonotype was counted ten times or more. CDR3 bases: TGCAGTGCTAGACTAGCGGGGGCCAAGATCTACAATGAGCAGTTCTTC. This gives the protein CSARLAGAKIYNEQFF. The gene calls are TRBV20-1 and TRBJ2-1, with 10 bases matching TRBD2. Per germline, CDR1 DFQATT and CDR2 SNEGSKA (reference sequence). The length of the CDR3 is 16 residues. V lost 2 bases, J lost 3 bases, and 7 bases stayed unmatched.

This clonotype was observed many times. This rearrangement joins TRBV29-1 to TRBJ1-3; 7 nucleotides line up with TRBD1. Trimming at V came to 2 bases and at J to 2 bases, leaving 0 bases not matched to a gene. The CDR3 is 13 residues long. The germline gives CDR1 SQVTM, CDR2 ANQGSEA. This CDR3 reads CSVEQGAGNTIYF. The CDR3 region has the DNA TGCAGCGTTGAACAGGGGGCTGGAAACACCATATATTTT.

This clonotype was detected only a few times. The J gene is TRBJ2-1, the V gene TRBV12-3 or TRBV12-4, with 7 nucleotides matching TRBD1. V lost 3 bases to trimming and J lost 7 bases; unmatched junction nucleotides: 9. This CDR3 has 15 residues. In nucleotides, the CDR3 is TGTGCCAGCAGTTTCCGCCAGGGGGTCTCGAATGAGCAGTTCTTC. This sequence encodes CASSFRQGVSNEQFF.

The chain couples TRBV13 to TRBJ2-6; D unresolved. CDR3 length equals 13 residues. The germline V and J ends were trimmed by 5 bases and 6 bases, with 8 bases remaining between them. Germline V gene lookup returns CDR1 PRHDT and CDR2 FYEKMQ (reference sequence). CDR3 bases: TGTGCCAGCAGCCTTACCTTGGCCAACGTCCTGACTTTC. Translating gives CASSLTLANVLTF.

This clonotype was observed a handful of times. The V call is TRBV5-1, the J call TRBJ2-1, with a possible D match to TRBD1 (6 bases). V shed 4 bases and J shed 6 bases, with 11 bases lying between them. CDR3 length: 13 amino acids. Germline-derived CDR1 and CDR2 are SGHRS and YFSETQ. This CDR3 reads CASSPGRGNEQFF. The CDR3 region has the DNA TGCGCCAGCAGCCCCGGCAGGGGCAATGAGCAGTTCTTC.

This clonotype came up a few times. The chain couples TRBV4-1 to TRBJ2-3, with a tentative D call TRBD1 (6 bases). This CDR3 contains 16 residues. Germline lookup yields CDR1 MGHRA and CDR2 YSYEKL. The V end lost 4 bases, the J end lost 2 bases, and 16 bases lay between the germline ends. CDR3 in amino acids: CASSPGVDRSTDTQYF. CDR3 sequence (DNA): TGCGCCAGCAGCCCCGGAGTGGACAGATCCACAGATACGCAGTATTTT.

In this sample, this clonotype turned up a few times. This chain's CDR3 is CASSSNRDTHEQYF. The CDR3 nucleotides read TGTGCCAGCAGCTCAAACAGGGATACACACGAGCAGTACTTC. The V and J genes are TRBV6-2 or TRBV6-3 and TRBJ2-7; perhaps TRBD1 as D (6 bases). The V and J ends lost 6 bases and 5 bases respectively, with 17 bases between them. Germline assignment: CDR1 MNHEY and CDR2 SVGEGT. This CDR3 has 14 amino acids.

The V and J genes are TRBV11-3 and TRBJ2-1; 8 positions match TRBD2. Germline V gives CDR1 SGHNT, CDR2 YENEEA. V was pared by 1 base and J by 5 bases, with 7 bases of the junction left unmatched. CDR3 size: 16 residues. The DNA for the CDR3 is TGTGCCAGCAGCTTAGGATGGACTAGCTCTAACAATGAGCAGTTCTTC. Its protein product is CASSLGWTSSNNEQFF.

This clonotype was observed at least ten times. The chain couples TRBV27 to TRBJ1-5; D is unclear. Germline V CDR1 and CDR2: MNHEY, SMNVEV (reference sequence). The CDR3 runs to 10 residues. Trimming removed 7 bases from V and 5 bases from J, with 3 bases in between. The DNA of the CDR3 is TGTGCCAGCAAGGATCAGCCCCAGCATTTT. Protein sequence: CASKDQPQHF.

The chain employs TRBV20-1 and TRBJ2-3, with 13 bases identical to TRBD2. Germline CDR1 reads DFQATT; CDR2 reads SNEGSKA (reference sequence). The CDR3 consists of 16 residues. Losses at the gene ends were 3 bases for V and 4 bases for J; bases not matched to a gene: 7. Written as DNA, the CDR3 is TGCAGTGCTAGGGCAACTAGCGGGAGGGCCCCAGATACGCAGTATTTT. Its protein is CSARATSGRAPDTQYF.

This chain connects TRBV20-1 to TRBJ2-3; no clear D. V gave up 3 bases and J gave up 0 bases, with 10 bases separating them. The CDR3 has 14 residues. The germline gives CDR1 DFQATT, CDR2 SNEGSKA (reference sequence). The CDR3 nucleotides are TGCAGTGCTAGTGATAGTTCTAGCACAGATACGCAGTATTTT. Translated: CSASDSSSTDTQYF.

The chain links TRBV6-5 to TRBJ2-5, with D unresolved. V was shortened by 2 bases and J by 5 bases, with 6 bases between the two germline ends. The germline gives CDR1 MNHEY, CDR2 SVGAGI. The CDR3 contains 12 residues. CDR3 sequence: CASSYGLETQYF. CDR3 bases: TGTGCCAGCAGTTACGGCTTGGAGACCCAGTACTTC.

The J gene is TRBJ1-5, the V gene TRBV20-1; a possible D gene is TRBD1 (6 bases). V lost 1 base and J lost 5, with 12 bases in between. CDR3 length equals 14 residues. Germline CDR1 reads DFQATT; CDR2 reads SNEGSKA (reference sequence). Here the CDR3 DNA reads TGCAGTGCTAGAGCCGGGGGGGGCTATCAGCCCCAGCATTTT. It translates to CSARAGGGYQPQHF.

The chain has TRBV20-1 and TRBJ2-1, with D unclear. The CDR3 has 14 residues. The germline gives CDR1 DFQATT, CDR2 SNEGSKA (reference sequence). Trimming removed 1 base at V and 11 bases at J, with 18 bases between. The CDR3 DNA sequence: TGCAGTGCTAGAGTCGGCGGTTACAATGAAAAGCAGTTCTTC. The encoded protein is CSARVGGYNEKQFF.

This clonotype occurred a few times. V usage is TRBV6-5 and J usage is TRBJ2-1; 9 bases line up with TRBD2. CDR1 is MNHEY, CDR2 SVGAGI, per germline. V gave up 0 bases and J gave up 8 bases; unmatched junction bases: 8. The CDR3 has 16 residues. In nucleotides, the CDR3 is TGTGCCAGCAGTTACTCGCGGCTAGCGGGACCCCATGAGCAGTTCTTC. Protein product: CASSYSRLAGPHEQFF.

The chain joins TRBV6-1 to TRBJ2-1, with 9 bases that match TRBD2. CDR3 length: 13 amino acids. The J segment lost 6 bases and the V segment lost 7 bases, leaving 4 bases of the junction unmatched. Germline loops: CDR1 MNHNS, CDR2 SASEGT. This chain's CDR3 is CASTGLASNEQFF. In DNA, the CDR3 is TGTGCCAGCACGGGACTAGCCTCCAATGAGCAGTTCTTC.

The chain carries TRBV9 and TRBJ2-7; a weak D match, TRBD2 (5 bases). Germline-derived CDR1 and CDR2 are SGDLS and YYNGEE. CDR3 length: 14 amino acids. Trimming removed 4 bases from V and 2 bases from J, with 13 bases in between. The CDR3 nucleotides are TGTGCCAGCAGCACTGGGAGCACGACCTACGAGCAGTACTTC. It encodes CASSTGSTTYEQYF.

This clonotype was seen a handful of times. CDR3 sequence: CASSRGISYNEQFF. DNA for the CDR3: TGTGCCAGCAGTCGGGGGATCTCCTACAATGAGCAGTTCTTC. The V and J genes are TRBV6-2 or TRBV6-3 and TRBJ2-1; TRBD2 might be the D (6 bases). With 5 bases removed from V and 0 bases from J, the gap between germline ends came to 8 bases. Germline V gives CDR1 MNHEY, CDR2 SVGEGT. This CDR3 is built from 14 residues.

The rearrangement links TRBV28 to TRBJ2-7, with TRBD1 identical over 7 bases. V lost 5 bases to trimming and J lost 3 bases; unmatched junction nucleotides: 13. The CDR3 is made up of 16 amino acids. The germline CDR1 and CDR2 sequences are MDHEN and SYDVKM. The DNA of the CDR3 is TGTGCCAGCAGTACCCGACAGGGTACAAACTTCTACGAGCAGTACTTC. Its protein product is CASSTRQGTNFYEQYF. The full variable domain, completed using reference TRBV28 and TRBJ2-7, is DVKVTQSSRYLVKRTGEKVFLECVQDMDHENMFWYRQDPGLGLRLIYFSYDVKMKEKGDIPEGYSVSREKKERFSLILESASTNQTSMYLCASSTRQGTNFYEQYFGPGTRLTVT.

This clonotype was seen repeatedly, ten times or more. V is TRBV6-5 and J is TRBJ1-1; TRBD1 matches at 7 bases. The CDR3 covers 13 residues. Germline CDR1 MNHEY, CDR2 SVGAGI. With 5 bases clipped from V and 7 bases from J, the junction kept 7 bases outside the gene matches. CDR3 DNA sequence: TGTGCCAGCAGTAGACAGGGTTTTGGTGAAGCTTTCTTT. The encoded protein is CASSRQGFGEAFF.

This clonotype was counted only a few times. The gene calls are TRBV6-2 or TRBV6-3 and TRBJ2-2; 10 bases are a match to TRBD2. There are 20 residues in the CDR3. V shed 5 bases, J shed 3 bases, and the junction held 18 bases outside the gene matches. Per germline, CDR1 MNHEY and CDR2 SVGEGT. The CDR3 sequence is CASSHRSGRTTRTHTGELFF. The DNA for the CDR3 is TGTGCCAGCAGTCACCGTAGCGGGAGGACAACACGGACCCACACCGGGGAGCTGTTTTTT.

This clonotype was seen a few times. This chain joins TRBV5-1 and TRBJ1-5, with 9 bases lining up with TRBD1. The CDR3 sequence is 15 residues long. The V gene end was trimmed by 3 bases and the J gene end by 3 bases; junction bases not matched to a gene: 4. CDR1 and CDR2 (germline): SGHRS, YFSETQ. DNA of the CDR3: TGCGCCAGCAGCTCCGGACAGGGGCTCAATCAGCCCCAGCATTTT. Translating gives CASSSGQGLNQPQHF.

This clonotype was seen a handful of times. Germline is not matched at one junction end, which may reflect a read error. CDR3 in amino acids: CASSLAANTGELFF. The CDR3, as DNA: TGTGCCAGCAGCCTAGCGGCGAACACCGGGGAGCTGTTTTTT. The gene calls are TRBV7-2 and TRBJ2-2; TRBD2 agrees at 7 bases. The V gene's germline CDR1 is SGHTA and CDR2 FQGNSA. This CDR3 has 14 amino acids.

This clonotype was seen a handful of times. The chain joins TRBV3-1 to TRBJ1-5; TRBD1 matches at 7 bases. The CDR3 covers 16 residues. V was clipped by 0 bases and J by 6 bases; unmatched bases: 8. CDR1 and CDR2 from the germline V gene are LGHDT and YNNKEL (reference sequence). The CDR3 nucleotides read TGTGCCAGCAGCCAAGATTTCACCAGGGGGGGTCAGCCCCAGCATTTT. Amino acids: CASSQDFTRGGQPQHF. Full variable domain (outside the CDR3, taken from reference TRBV3-1 and TRBJ1-5): DTAVSQTPKYLVTQMGNDKSIKCEQNLGHDTMYWYKQDSKKFLKIMFSYNNKELIINETVPNRFSPKSPDKAHLNLHINSLELGDSAVYFCASSQDFTRGGQPQHFGDGTRLSIL.

This clonotype was detected only a few times. The chain combines TRBV9 with TRBJ2-1; D remains unclear. The CDR3 totals 13 residues. Trimming removed 0 bases from V and 8 bases from J, with 9 bases in between. CDR1 is SGDLS and CDR2 is YYNGEE in the germline V gene. The CDR3 region is CASSVGVSHEQFF. The DNA for the CDR3 is TGTGCCAGCAGCGTAGGGGTCAGCCATGAGCAGTTCTTC. The full variable domain, in which reference TRBV9 and TRBJ2-1 provide the parts outside the CDR3, is DSGVTQTPKHLITATGQRVTLRCSPRSGDLSVYWYQQSLDQGLQFLIQYYNGEERAKGNILERFSAQQFPDLHSELNLSSLELGDSALYFCASSVGVSHEQFFGPGTRLTVL.

Turning to this clonotype: The CDR3 carries no conserved terminal phenylalanine or tryptophan, so it likely arises from a read error. The chain recombines TRBV6-5 with TRBJ1-2; D possibly corresponds to TRBD1 (5 bases). This CDR3 spans 14 amino acids. Trimming shortened V by 5 bases and J by 4 bases, and 14 bases separated the two germline ends. Per the germline V gene, CDR1 is MNHEY and CDR2 is SVGAGI. The CDR3 DNA reads TGTGCCAGCAGTCCTGCAGGGAGGTTCTATGGCTACACCTTA. Its translation is CASSPAGRFYGYTL.

This sequence joins TRBV21-1 and TRBJ2-2. TRBV21-1 is a pseudogene locus. The length of the CDR3 is 15 residues. The DNA of the CDR3 is TGTGCCAGCCCAGAGGCAGATTCGAACACCGGGGAGCTGTTTTTT. It yields the protein CASPEADSNTGELFF.

This sequence joins TRBV7-2 and TRBJ2-5; perhaps TRBD2 as D (5 bases). Trimming pared 2 bases from V and 0 bases from J, leaving 7 bases between. The CDR3 length is 14 residues. Germline V CDR1 and CDR2: SGHTA, FQGNSA. The CDR3 DNA reads as TGTGCCAGCAGCTTAAGGGAGTACCAAGAGACCCAGTACTTC. This sequence encodes CASSLREYQETQYF.

This chain uses TRBV4-3 with TRBJ2-5; possibly TRBD2 for D (6 bases). The length of the CDR3 is 16 residues. The V and J ends lost 1 base and 5 bases respectively, with 17 bases between them. Germline V gene sequence: CDR1 LGHNA, CDR2 YSLEER. The CDR3 DNA reads as TGCGCCAGCAGCCAAGGCGGGACCCCAAACAGGGAGACCCAGTACTTC. It translates to CASSQGGTPNRETQYF.

The V call is TRBV6-2 or TRBV6-3, the J call TRBJ2-5; TRBD2 aligns across 13 bases. V trimming: 7 bases; J trimming: 1 base; junction bases outside the gene matches: 15. Germline V lookup: CDR1 MNHEY, CDR2 SVGEGT. This CDR3 has 19 amino acids. This CDR3 reads CASTSRGGGLAGAQETQYF. CDR3 sequence (DNA): TGTGCCAGCACCTCCCGGGGCGGCGGACTAGCGGGAGCCCAAGAGACCCAGTACTTC.

The chain is built from TRBV6-2 or TRBV6-3 and TRBJ2-6; D uncertain. The germline CDR1 and CDR2 sequences are MNHEY and SVGEGT. The CDR3 contains 13 residues. V dropped 6 bases and J dropped 3 bases, with 6 bases sitting between them. The CDR3 coding sequence is TGTGCCAGCAGATCGGTTGGGGCCAACGTCCTGACTTTC. It translates to CASRSVGANVLTF.